Shown below are 28 T cell receptor beta chains from a single sample sequenced in a study of human T cells and chemical hapten exposure. Each CDR3 protein is one row after TCRdb ran MiXCR on the RACE reads. This sample yields approximately 370,000 distinct CDR3 sequences, of which around 5.5% are seen a single time; about 7.7% belongs to the top ten. Time point in this sample: pre-sensitization, week 0. Treatment specified: therapeutic diphenylcyclopropenone sensitization with weekly scalp DPC. Sequencing used whole blood, obtained in connection with sensitization to the hapten diphenylcyclopropenone (DPC). The receptors were sampled from a young woman with alopecia areata. Some clones in this sample may be carry-over from other donors' samples.

This clonotype appeared many times. This chain uses TRBV7-2 with TRBJ2-3; a weak D match, TRBD1 (6 bases). Trimming took 4 bases from V and 2 from J, leaving 7 bases between them. The CDR3 is 13 amino acids. The germline V gene encodes CDR1 SGHTA and CDR2 FQGNSA. CDR3 in DNA: TGTGCCAGCAGCTACAGGGACACAGATACGCAGTATTTT. As protein: CASSYRDTDTQYF.

The sample holds many counts of this clonotype. The CDR3 nucleotides read TGCGCCAGCAGCCATGACAGGGAGGGTAATCAGCCCCAGCATTTT. Protein: CASSHDREGNQPQHF. This chain links TRBV4-1 with TRBJ1-5, with TRBD1 identical over 7 bases. Trimming at V came to 3 bases and at J to 4 bases, leaving 6 bases not matched to a gene. Germline lookup yields CDR1 MGHRA and CDR2 YSYEKL. This CDR3 has 15 residues.

This clonotype was seen ten or more times. This chain connects TRBV3-1 to TRBJ2-3; 8 bases align to TRBD2. With 1 base clipped from V and 9 bases from J, the junction kept 15 bases outside the gene matches. The germline CDR1 and CDR2 sequences are LGHDT and YNNKEL (reference sequence). This CDR3 has 17 residues. The CDR3 is CASSQGFRTSPSRTQYF. The CDR3 DNA reads TGTGCCAGCAGCCAAGGTTTTCGGACTAGCCCCTCAAGGACGCAGTATTTT.

This clonotype turned up a few times. The chain employs TRBV2 and TRBJ1-2, with a weak D call TRBD1 (6 bases). CDR3 length equals 16 residues. CDR1 SNHLY and CDR2 FYNNEI come from the germline V gene. With 2 bases removed from V and 4 bases from J, the gap between germline ends came to 17 bases. The CDR3, as DNA: TGTGCCAGCAGTGAAAAAGGCTGGGGGCTTATCTATGGCTACACCTTC. Its translation is CASSEKGWGLIYGYTF.

This clonotype was picked up a small number of times. J is TRBJ1-1 and V is TRBV20-1; no definite D call. Germline CDR1 reads DFQATT; CDR2 reads SNEGSKA (reference sequence). The CDR3 extends over 10 amino acids. V dropped 4 bases and J dropped 11 bases, with 11 bases sitting between them. The CDR3 sequence: CSANTDSAFF. The CDR3 coding sequence is TGCAGTGCTAATACGGATAGCGCTTTCTTT.

A few counts support this clonotype. This chain joins TRBV19 and TRBJ2-3; 9 nucleotides line up with TRBD2. The CDR3 has 16 residues. Germline V gene sequence: CDR1 LNHDA, CDR2 SQIVND (reference sequence). V trimming: 5 bases; J trimming: 6 bases; junction bases outside the gene matches: 12. CDR3 DNA: TGTGCCAGTAGTCCAGTAGGCGGGGGGGCGCCTGATACGCAGTATTTT. Translation gives CASSPVGGGAPDTQYF.

This clonotype was counted only a few times. The chain is built from TRBV18 and TRBJ1-2; weak D call: TRBD1 (5 bases). CDR1 is KGHSH, CDR2 LQKENI, per germline. This CDR3 comprises 16 residues. V was trimmed by 1 base and J by 5 bases, leaving 17 bases between them. The CDR3 bases are TGTGCCAGCTCACCACTTTCGGAGGGGAAGGGTTATGGCTACACCTTC. This sequence encodes CASSPLSEGKGYGYTF. The whole variable domain, remainder taken from reference TRBV18 and TRBJ1-2, is NAGVMQNPRHLVRRRGQEARLRCSPMKGHSHVYWYRQLPEEGLKFMVYLQKENIIDESGMPKERFSAEFPKEGPSILRIQQVVRGDSAAYFCASSPLSEGKGYGYTFGSGTRLTVV.

The chain couples TRBV11-1 to TRBJ1-1; D is uncertain. V was clipped by 3 bases and J by 4 bases, with 9 bases between them. There are 13 residues in the CDR3. Germline-derived CDR1 and CDR2 are SGHAT and FQDESV (reference sequence). Here the CDR3 DNA reads TGTGCCAGCAGCTTGGTTGAGCGCACTGAAGCTTTCTTT. The encoded protein is CASSLVERTEAFF.

This clonotype appeared a few times. V is TRBV9 and J is TRBJ2-1; D is uncertain. V was trimmed by 0 bases and J by 3 bases, leaving 4 bases between them. The CDR3 has 13 residues. Germline assignment: CDR1 SGDLS and CDR2 YYNGEE. The CDR3 coding sequence is TGTGCCAGCAGCGTAGCCCTCTACAATGAGCAGTTCTTC. Residues: CASSVALYNEQFF.

This clonotype came up many times. The chain has TRBV25-1 and TRBJ2-3, with 9 bases that match TRBD1. The CDR3 length is 14 residues. The V gene end was trimmed by 5 bases and the J gene end by 4 bases; junction bases not matched to a gene: 4. Germline lookup yields CDR1 MGHDK and CDR2 SYGVNS. The CDR3 region is CASSWDRESDTQYF. CDR3 DNA: TGTGCCAGCAGTTGGGACAGGGAATCAGATACGCAGTATTTT.

There are many counts of this clonotype. This chain uses TRBV25-1 with TRBJ2-1, with D tentatively TRBD2 (7 bases). Deletions cut 8 bases from V and 12 bases from J, with 17 bases between. This CDR3 is 12 amino acids long. Germline V lookup: CDR1 MGHDK, CDR2 SYGVNS. This CDR3 reads CASESARGGQFF. The CDR3 DNA is TGTGCCAGCGAGAGTGCGAGGGGGGGGCAGTTCTTC.

This clonotype was observed many times. The rearrangement links TRBV15 to TRBJ1-1, with TRBD1 identical over 11 bases. Germline CDR1 LNHNV, CDR2 YYDKDF (reference sequence). V gave up 1 base and J gave up 4 bases; unmatched junction bases: 5. The CDR3 length is 16 residues. Here the CDR3 DNA reads TGTGCCACCAGCAGAGCGGACAGGGGGCGCGGCACTGAAGCTTTCTTT. It translates to CATSRADRGRGTEAFF.

This clonotype was seen at least ten times. This sequence joins TRBV27 and TRBJ1-1; TRBD1 agrees at 10 bases. In germline, CDR1 is MNHEY, CDR2 SMNVEV (reference sequence). The V and J ends lost 8 bases and 7 bases, in that order; junction bases with no gene match: 4. CDR3 length: 12 residues. CDR3 in amino acids: CASGTGALEAFF. CDR3 DNA sequence: TGTGCCAGCGGGACAGGGGCACTTGAAGCTTTCTTT.

This clonotype was seen repeatedly, ten times or more. The chain has TRBV6-5 and TRBJ1-5; no firm D call. This CDR3 has 12 amino acids. The germline V gene has CDR1 MNHEY and CDR2 SVGAGI. Trimming stripped 4 bases from V and 5 bases from J, with 6 bases between. This CDR3 reads CASSSAHQPQHF. CDR3 in DNA: TGTGCCAGCAGTTCAGCCCATCAGCCCCAGCATTTT.

In this sample, this clonotype turned up a few times. This chain joins TRBV6-1 and TRBJ2-7, with 7 bases aligning to TRBD1. Trimming removed 3 bases from V and 4 bases from J; junction bases left unmatched: 6. Germline-derived CDR1 and CDR2 are MNHNS and SASEGT. The length of the CDR3 is 14 residues. As DNA, the CDR3 is TGTGCCAGCAGTGAGCTCGGGACAGAGTACGAGCAGTACTTC. Its protein is CASSELGTEYEQYF.

This clonotype occurred a few times. The chain uses TRBV11-3 and TRBJ2-3; 10 bases are a match to TRBD2. The germline CDR1 and CDR2 sequences are SGHNT and YENEEA. The CDR3 runs 16 residues. V shed 5 bases and J 4 bases; nucleotides not matched to a gene: 9. The CDR3 DNA sequence: TGTGCCAGCAGCCCCAATAGCGGGGGGTTTCCAGATACGCAGTATTTT. Amino acids: CASSPNSGGFPDTQYF.

This clonotype was detected a few times. The gene calls are TRBV5-4 and TRBJ2-7, with D tentatively TRBD1 (6 bases). Trimming cost V 4 bases and J 5 bases, with 19 bases left between them. CDR1 is SGHNT and CDR2 is YYREEE in the germline V gene (reference sequence). The CDR3 is made up of 15 amino acids. The CDR3 region is CASSPVQGSTHEQYF. In nucleotides, the CDR3 is TGTGCCAGCAGCCCGGTACAGGGTTCTACCCACGAGCAGTACTTC.

This clonotype was observed at least ten times. The rearrangement joins TRBV19 to TRBJ2-1; D possibly uses TRBD1 or TRBD2 (5 bases each). Germline V gene lookup returns CDR1 LNHDA and CDR2 SQIVND (reference sequence). With 5 bases removed from V and 4 bases from J, the gap between germline ends came to 9 bases. CDR3 length equals 13 residues. The CDR3 sequence is CASSPGPYNEQFF. Here the CDR3 DNA reads TGTGCCAGTAGTCCGGGACCATACAATGAGCAGTTCTTC.

The chain links TRBV7-3 to TRBJ2-6; D is uncertain. V was clipped by 2 bases and J by 1 base, with 12 bases between them. In germline, CDR1 is SGHTA, CDR2 FQGTGA. CDR3 length: 17 residues. The CDR3 nucleotides are TGTGCCAGCAGCTTAGGCGATCGGAGTTCTGGGGCCAACGTCCTGACTTTC. Amino acid sequence: CASSLGDRSSGANVLTF.

The chain joins TRBV5-4 to TRBJ1-1; D remains ambiguous. Germline CDR1 and CDR2: SGHNT and YYREEE (reference sequence). The V and J ends lost 0 bases and 8 bases respectively, with 8 bases between them. The CDR3 runs to 12 residues. This chain's CDR3 is CASSLGVEEAFF. The CDR3 bases are TGTGCCAGCAGCTTGGGGGTAGAAGAAGCTTTCTTT.

This clonotype occurred many times. The V and J genes are TRBV29-1 and TRBJ2-5; D unresolved. Between the trimmed V and J ends, which lost 5 bases and 0 bases, there was a span of 10 bases. CDR3 size: 13 residues. CDR1 is SQVTM, CDR2 ANQGSEA, per germline. CDR3 coding DNA: TGCAGCGTTTTACACCTAAACCAAGAGACCCAGTACTTC. The encoded protein is CSVLHLNQETQYF. Combining the CDR3 with reference TRBV29-1 and TRBJ2-5 gives the whole variable domain SAVISQKPSRDICQRGTSLTIQCQVDSQVTMMFWYRQQPGQSLTLIATANQGSEATYESGFVIDKFPISRPNLTFSTLTVSNMSPEDSSIYLCSVLHLNQETQYFGPGTRLLVL.

This clonotype was counted between two and nine times. The chain couples TRBV6-2 or TRBV6-3 to TRBJ2-1; unclear D gene. Between the trimmed V and J ends, which lost 2 bases and 0 bases, there was a span of 11 bases. This CDR3 has 16 amino acids. Per germline, CDR1 MNHEY and CDR2 SVGEGT. CDR3 sequence (DNA): TGTGCCAGCAGTTACCCCGGAGTCAGCTCCTACAATGAGCAGTTCTTC. Translated, it gives CASSYPGVSSYNEQFF.

This clonotype has more than one count but fewer than ten. The chain employs TRBV10-3 and TRBJ2-3, with 8 bases matching TRBD2. This CDR3 contains 16 residues. Per germline, CDR1 ENHRY and CDR2 SYGVKD. J gave up 5 bases and V 4 bases, and 11 bases lay outside the gene matches. The CDR3, as DNA: TGTGCCATCAGTGGACTAGGGGGACTAGATGGAGATACGCAGTATTTT. Its protein product is CAISGLGGLDGDTQYF.

This clonotype was seen many times. The chain has TRBV28 and TRBJ1-6; perhaps TRBD1 as D (5 bases). Between the trimmed V and J ends, which lost 5 bases and 7 bases, there was a span of 9 bases. The V gene's germline CDR1 is MDHEN and CDR2 SYDVKM. This CDR3 contains 13 residues. In nucleotides, the CDR3 is TGTGCCAGCAGTCGGGACCGCAATTCACCCCTCCACTTT. Translated, it gives CASSRDRNSPLHF.

This clonotype was counted ten times or more. The chain employs TRBV20-1 and TRBJ2-3; D is undetermined. Per germline, CDR1 DFQATT and CDR2 SNEGSKA (reference sequence). The V end was cut by 2 bases, the J end by 0 bases, with 9 bases between. The CDR3 has 14 residues. CDR3 sequence: CSARKAPSTDTQYF. As DNA, the CDR3 is TGCAGTGCTAGAAAAGCTCCTAGCACAGATACGCAGTATTTT.

This clonotype was counted ten times or more. V and J are TRBV6-2 or TRBV6-3 and TRBJ2-4; D might be TRBD1 or TRBD2, each matching 5 bases. Trimming pared 7 bases from V and 9 bases from J, leaving 13 bases between. Germline CDR1 and CDR2: MNHEY and SVGEGT. CDR3 length equals 12 residues. The CDR3 is CASTFRDGIQYF. The CDR3 region has the DNA TGTGCCAGCACTTTTCGGGACGGCATTCAGTACTTC.

This clonotype was seen repeatedly, ten times or more. The rearrangement joins TRBV29-1 to TRBJ2-3, with 8 bases identical to TRBD1. Looked up from germline, CDR1 is SQVTM and CDR2 is ANQGSEA. The J segment lost 1 base and the V segment lost 6 bases, leaving 3 bases of the junction unmatched. The CDR3 extends over 13 amino acids. DNA of the CDR3: TGCAGCGTACCGGGACAGGGCACAGATACGCAGTATTTT. Protein: CSVPGQGTDTQYF.

This clonotype was recorded a few times. The gene calls are TRBV7-9 and TRBJ1-1; D may be TRBD1 (5 bases). Trimming cost V 8 bases and J 0 bases, with 10 bases left between them. In germline, CDR1 is SEHNR, CDR2 FQNEAQ (reference sequence). The CDR3 contains 13 residues. CDR3 DNA: TGTGCCAGCGGGGGACGGTTGAACACTGAAGCTTTCTTT. This codes for CASGGRLNTEAFF.